The 32 T cell receptor beta chains below were found in one sample sequenced in a study of blood T cells in healthy people across ages. A J-beta primer mix and a sample-barcoded 5' primer were used in a second PCR of roughly 6 to 12 cycles. TCRdb reanalysed the 5' RACE reads using MiXCR and keeps one entry per CDR3 protein. The sample holds approximately 680,000 distinct CDR3 sequences; 32% are singletons and the top ten take about 16%. Specimen: blood. The receptors were gathered from a woman older than 75 in good health.

The chain carries TRBV4-1 and TRBJ1-1; unclear D gene. This CDR3 contains 13 residues. Trimming cost V 1 base and J 5 bases, with 8 bases left between them. Germline V gene data show CDR1 as MGHRA and CDR2 as YSYEKL. CDR3 region: CASSQVGFTEAFF. CDR3 coding DNA: TGCGCCAGCAGCCAAGTAGGCTTTACTGAAGCTTTCTTT.

This clonotype has ten or more counts. CDR3 in amino acids: CASSLGVSGKGLNEQFF. CDR3 nucleotides: TGCGCCAGCAGCTTGGGGGTTAGTGGGAAGGGATTGAATGAGCAGTTCTTC. J is TRBJ2-1 and V is TRBV5-1, with D hard to call. The CDR3 has 17 amino acids. In germline, CDR1 is SGHRS, CDR2 YFSETQ. Trimming took 0 bases from V and 7 from J, leaving 20 bases between them.

This clonotype was counted ten times or more. The rearrangement links TRBV12-3 or TRBV12-4 to TRBJ1-5; tentative D call: TRBD1 (5 bases). Trimming removed 6 bases at V and 6 bases at J, with 12 bases between. CDR3 length: 13 amino acids. CDR3 bases: TGTGCCAGCAGCTGGGGGGTCGGTCAGCCCCAGCATTTT. Amino acids: CASSWGVGQPQHF.

The sample holds many counts of this clonotype. The rearrangement joins TRBV10-2 to TRBJ2-7, with D possibly being TRBD1 (5 bases). V lost 8 bases and J 2 bases, leaving 10 bases between the germline ends. Germline V gene sequence: CDR1 WSHSY, CDR2 SAAADI. This CDR3 comprises 12 residues. The CDR3 nucleotides read TGCGCCAGCGGCGACAGCCCCTACGAGCAGTACTTC. It specifies CASGDSPYEQYF.

The chain combines TRBV29-1 with TRBJ2-3, with 8 bases aligning to TRBD1. Germline-derived CDR1 and CDR2 are SQVTM and ANQGSEA. This CDR3 has 14 residues. V shed 6 bases and J 7 bases; nucleotides not matched to a gene: 12. This CDR3 reads CSVVAPGQEHTQYF. In DNA form, the CDR3 reads TGCAGCGTGGTCGCCCCGGGACAGGAGCATACGCAGTATTTT.

This clonotype appeared many times. The V call is TRBV20-1, the J call TRBJ2-1, with D tentatively TRBD2 (6 bases). Between the trimmed V and J ends, which lost 5 bases and 0 bases, there was a span of 14 bases. CDR3 length: 15 residues. Looked up from germline, CDR1 is DFQATT and CDR2 is SNEGSKA (reference sequence). CDR3 nucleotide sequence: TGCAGTGCTCCTAAACGGGGGACCTCCTACAATGAGCAGTTCTTC. It yields the protein CSAPKRGTSYNEQFF.

This clonotype has a count of ten or more. The rearrangement uses TRBV3-1 and TRBJ2-7, with D uncertain. Germline CDR1 LGHDT, CDR2 YNNKEL (reference sequence). Between the trimmed V and J ends, which lost 4 bases and 10 bases, there was a span of 14 bases. This CDR3 has 12 amino acids. The DNA for the CDR3 is TGTGCCAGCAGCCGCATGACGGGTCCTCAGTACTTC. It is translated as CASSRMTGPQYF.

The chain joins TRBV7-3 to TRBJ2-5, with 7 bases matching TRBD2. The CDR3 is made up of 15 amino acids. J was trimmed by 1 base and V by 5 bases; bases with no gene match: 7. From germline, CDR1 is SGHTA and CDR2 FQGTGA. The CDR3: CASSPPGGTQETQYF. CDR3 DNA sequence: TGTGCCAGCAGCCCCCCCGGGGGGACCCAAGAGACCCAGTACTTC.

This clonotype appeared a single time. Possible read error: a much larger clone is one base away. The rearrangement links TRBV20-1 to TRBJ2-7; 7 nucleotides line up with TRBD1. The germline V gene encodes CDR1 DFQATT and CDR2 SNEGSKA (reference sequence). The CDR3 extends over 13 amino acids. The CDR3 coding sequence is TGCAGTGCCTCGGGACAGCTGGGGTACGGGCAGTACTTC. Its translation is CSASGQLGYGQYF.

This clonotype was found many times. The rearrangement joins TRBV20-1 to TRBJ1-2; TRBD1 aligns across 10 bases. The CDR3 has 16 residues. Germline V gives CDR1 DFQATT, CDR2 SNEGSKA (reference sequence). V shed 3 bases, J shed 4 bases, and the junction held 11 bases outside the gene matches. As DNA, the CDR3 is TGCAGTGCTAGCCCCCCTCCGGGACAGGGGATCTATGGCTACACCTTC. Residues: CSASPPPGQGIYGYTF.

The sample holds a few counts of this clonotype. Sequence at one end of the junction differs from germline and may be a read error. The CDR3 bases are TGTGCTAGTGGTGAGACCGGGACAGTCTCCTGCAATGAGCAGTTCTTC. Translated: CASGETGTVSCNEQFF. The chain employs TRBV12-5 and TRBJ2-1, with 7 bases fitting TRBD1. The CDR3 loop spans 16 amino acids. Germline assignment: CDR1 LGHNT and CDR2 FRNRAP.

Remarks on this clonotype: A read error may explain this, as a much larger clone is one base away. V is TRBV7-2 and J is TRBJ2-5; the match to TRBD2 covers 8 bases. With V trimmed by 4 bases and J by 5 bases, 12 bases remained unmatched. This CDR3 has 16 amino acids. Germline V gene lookup returns CDR1 SGHTA and CDR2 FQGNSA. The chain's CDR3 is CASSWLVGLAGETQYF. The CDR3 nucleotides read TGTGCCAGCAGCTGGCTGGTCGGACTAGCTGGGGAGACCCAGTACTTC.

The CDR3 coding sequence is TGCGCCAGCAGCCAAGACGGAGACTCTGGAAACACCATATATTTT. Amino acids: CASSQDGDSGNTIYF. The chain couples TRBV4-1 to TRBJ1-3; D gene uncertain. Trimming pared 0 bases from V and 0 bases from J, leaving 6 bases between. This CDR3 region has 15 residues. The V gene's germline CDR1 is MGHRA and CDR2 YSYEKL.

In DNA form, the CDR3 reads TGTGCCAGCAGTATCCTAGGGGCGGGAGAGGACGAGCAGTACTTC. Amino acid sequence: CASSILGAGEDEQYF. This chain links TRBV12-3 or TRBV12-4 with TRBJ2-7; 7 nucleotides align to TRBD2. After removal of 5 bases from V and 5 bases from J, the junction contained 12 bases not matched to a gene. There are 15 residues in the CDR3.

This clonotype was counted a few times. A much larger clonotype is one base distant, so this may be a read error. The V gene is TRBV6-6, the J gene TRBJ2-5; D possibly uses TRBD1 or TRBD2 (5 bases each). Between the trimmed V and J ends, which lost 6 bases and 11 bases, there was a span of 28 bases. Germline CDR1 and CDR2: MNHNY and SVGAGI (reference sequence). The CDR3 is 16 residues long. CDR3 bases: TGTGCCAGCAGCCCCGGGACGCCGCAGGCCTACAATGAGCAGTACTTC. Translation gives CASSPGTPQAYNEQYF.

This clonotype was picked up many times. The DNA of the CDR3 is TGCAGTGCCAAAACGGGAGGGACTCACGAGCAGTACTTC. This translates into CSAKTGGTHEQYF. The gene calls are TRBV20-1 and TRBJ2-7; TRBD2 aligns across 8 bases. The CDR3 contains 13 residues. Germline CDR1 is DFQATT and CDR2 is SNEGSKA (reference sequence). The junction had 9 bases not matched to a gene; V was cut back by 6 bases and J by 5 bases.

About this clonotype itself: One end of the junction does not line up with germline, which may come from a read error. The chain combines TRBV5-1 with TRBJ2-7, with 9 bases aligning to TRBD2. The V gene's germline CDR1 is SGHRS and CDR2 YFSETQ. The CDR3 consists of 17 residues. Here the CDR3 reads CASSWGPAGGSSYERYF. Written as DNA, the CDR3 is TGCGCCAGCAGCTGGGGACCAGCGGGGGGCTCCTCCTACGAGCGGTACTTC.

This clonotype was found a few times. The chain links TRBV12-5 to TRBJ1-5; 9 bases match TRBD1. The CDR3 is 15 residues long. Germline CDR1 is LGHNT and CDR2 is FRNRAP. The junction had 3 bases not matched to a gene; V was cut back by 2 bases and J by 4 bases. CDR3 in amino acids: CASGLRDRANQPQHF. The CDR3 coding sequence is TGTGCTAGTGGTTTGCGGGACAGGGCAAATCAGCCCCAGCATTTT.

In this sample, this clonotype turned up many times. This chain uses TRBV30 with TRBJ2-7, with 8 bases identical to TRBD1. CDR3 length: 13 amino acids. Trimming at V came to 5 bases and at J to 3 bases, leaving 6 bases not matched to a gene. The V gene's germline CDR1 is GTSNPN and CDR2 SVGIG (reference sequence). CDR3 DNA: TGTGCCTGGGGGCGGACAGGGCTCTACGAGCAGTACTTC. Its translation: CAWGRTGLYEQYF.

V and J are TRBV6-6 and TRBJ2-2; 11 bases line up with TRBD1. The CDR3 has 14 residues. The germline CDR1 and CDR2 sequences are MNHNY and SVGAGI (reference sequence). J gave up 4 bases and V 8 bases, and 3 bases lay outside the gene matches. The CDR3 sequence: CASVGTGGTGELFF. The CDR3 nucleotides read TGTGCCAGCGTCGGGACAGGGGGCACCGGGGAGCTGTTTTTT.

This clonotype was counted at least ten times. This chain joins TRBV7-2 and TRBJ2-1; a weak D match, TRBD2 (5 bases). This CDR3 is built from 14 residues. Trimming shortened V by 1 base and J by 7 bases, and 11 bases separated the two germline ends. Germline CDR1 SGHTA, CDR2 FQGNSA. DNA for the CDR3: TGTGCCAGCAGCTTAGAGTCGAGAGGGAATGAGCAGTTCTTC. Its protein is CASSLESRGNEQFF.

Comment on this clonotype: A junction boundary mismatches the germline segment, possibly from a read error. V is TRBV19 and J is TRBJ1-5; no definite D call. Germline values: CDR1 LNHDA, CDR2 SQIVND (reference sequence). The CDR3 is made up of 13 amino acids. The CDR3 loop is CARSITGDQPQHF. CDR3 coding DNA: TGTGCCCGTAGTATTACCGGGGATCAGCCCCAGCATTTT.

This clonotype was seen many times. The chain has TRBV11-2 and TRBJ2-7, with 7 nucleotides matching TRBD1. The V gene's germline CDR1 is SGHAT and CDR2 FQNNGV. Losses at the gene ends were 3 bases for V and 7 bases for J; bases not matched to a gene: 12. The CDR3 has 15 amino acids. CDR3 nucleotides: TGTGCCAGCAGCTTGGCTGGGACAGCTGTGCGGGAGCAGTACTTC. The encoded protein is CASSLAGTAVREQYF.

This clonotype was counted many times. CDR3 in DNA: TGTGCCAGCTCACCGGGACTCACTAACACAGATACGCAGTATTTT. This gives the protein CASSPGLTNTDTQYF. V and J are TRBV18 and TRBJ2-3, with a weak D call TRBD2 (6 bases). Germline-derived CDR1 and CDR2 are KGHSH and LQKENI. Trimming took off 3 bases at V and 2 bases at J, with 12 bases between the two ends. The CDR3 extends over 15 amino acids.

V gene TRBV20-1 combines with J gene TRBJ2-7, with D possibly called TRBD1 or TRBD2 (6 bases each). This CDR3 contains 13 residues. Germline-derived CDR1 and CDR2 are DFQATT and SNEGSKA (reference sequence). Trimming shortened V by 5 bases and J by 10 bases, and 21 bases separated the two germline ends. Written as DNA, the CDR3 is TGCAGTGCTGCCCCGGGGGCCGGAAAGCCCCAGTACTTC. Translating it yields CSAAPGAGKPQYF.

The genes are TRBV5-1 and TRBJ2-3; no firm D call. Germline values: CDR1 SGHRS, CDR2 YFSETQ. This CDR3 contains 11 residues. Deletions cut 5 bases from V and 9 bases from J, with 10 bases between. The CDR3, as DNA: TGCGCCAGCAGTCCGGTGTACACGCAGTATTTT. Translated: CASSPVYTQYF.

This clonotype was seen repeatedly, ten times or more. A read error may account for a junction end that differs from germline. This sequence joins TRBV5-6 and TRBJ1-5; 7 nucleotides agree with TRBD1. Germline V lookup: CDR1 SGHDT, CDR2 YYEEEE. This CDR3 comprises 14 residues. This CDR3 reads CASSFQGGNQPQHF. The CDR3 DNA reads as TGCGCCAGCAGTTTTCAGGGGGGAAATCAGCCCCAGCATTTT. The whole variable domain, filled in from reference TRBV5-6 and TRBJ1-5, reads DAGVTQSPTHLIKTRGQQVTLRCSPKSGHDTVSWYQQALGQGPQFIFQYYEEEERQRGNFPDRFSGHQFPNYSSELNVNALLLGDSALYLCASSFQGGNQPQHFGDGTRLSIL.

Many counts were recorded for this clonotype. The V gene is TRBV4-1, the J gene TRBJ2-2; D call uncertain. Trimming pared 0 bases from V and 2 bases from J, leaving 4 bases between. The CDR3 has 14 residues. CDR1 is MGHRA and CDR2 is YSYEKL in the germline V gene. The CDR3 DNA is TGCGCCAGCAGCCAAGATCCTAACACCGGGGAGCTGTTTTTT. This translates into CASSQDPNTGELFF.

On this clonotype itself: With a much larger clone just one base away, this may be a read error. CDR3 in amino acids: CASSARGDMGTNTDTQYF. CDR3 nucleotide sequence: TGTGCCAGCAGCGCGCGGGGGGACATGGGGACTAACACAGATACGCAGTATTTT. J is TRBJ2-3 and V is TRBV2, with 8 bases aligning to TRBD2. With V trimmed by 6 bases and J by 2 bases, 16 bases remained unmatched. CDR1 and CDR2 from the germline V gene are SNHLY and FYNNEI. There are 18 residues in the CDR3.

The sample holds a few counts of this clonotype. CDR3 in DNA: TGCGCCAGCAGCCAAGGGAGATGGGGAAACACTGAAGCTTTCTTT. Its translation is CASSQGRWGNTEAFF. The V call is TRBV4-3, the J call TRBJ1-1, with no clear D. The CDR3 has 15 residues. Trimming stripped 1 base from V and 2 bases from J, with 11 bases between. Germline assignment: CDR1 LGHNA and CDR2 YSLEER.

This clonotype was seen more than once but under ten times. Possible read error: a much larger clone is one base away. The chain combines TRBV20-1 with TRBJ2-7, with 7 nucleotides matching TRBD2. The CDR3 is 14 residues long. Germline CDR1 is DFQATT and CDR2 is SNEGSKA (reference sequence). V shed 3 bases and J 0 bases; nucleotides not matched to a gene: 5. The CDR3 DNA sequence: TGCAGTGCTAGGGGAGGGGCCAGCTCCTACGAGCAGTACTTC. It translates to CSARGGASSYEQYF.

This clonotype was seen many times. CDR3 DNA: TGTGCCAGCAGCTTCCCTAGCGATGCGGAGACCCAGTACTTC. Its translation is CASSFPSDAETQYF. The J gene is TRBJ2-5, the V gene TRBV7-9, with D perhaps matching TRBD2 (6 bases). This CDR3 contains 14 residues. Germline CDR1 is SEHNR and CDR2 is FQNEAQ (reference sequence). Trimming pared 3 bases from V and 5 bases from J, leaving 13 bases between.